Below are 19 T cell receptor beta chains sequenced from a single sample in a study of OX40 agonist ivuxolimab in advanced cancers. Method: immunoSEQ multiplex PCR; TCRdb's copy keeps in-frame clones and lacks some. The sample includes 60,000 to 75,000 clones, 85% to 95% of them seen just once. The source material was CD4+ or CD8+ T cells sorted from blood, sampled in a trial of the OX40 agonist ivuxolimab. Receptor source: an adult with an advanced solid tumor such as melanoma, head and neck, liver or kidney cancer.

The gene calls are TRBV19 and TRBJ2-6, with TRBD1 matching over 11 bases. Unmatched junction bases numbered 7, after V lost 5 bases and J lost 1 base. Germline assignment: CDR1 LNHDA and CDR2 SQIVND (reference sequence). This CDR3 contains 18 residues. CDR3 residues: CASSSRTGGRSGANVLTF. The CDR3, as DNA: TGTGCCAGTAGTTCCAGGACAGGGGGCCGTTCTGGGGCCAACGTCCTGACTTTC.

This chain connects TRBV18 to TRBJ1-5; possible D gene TRBD1, 6 bases. V dropped 2 bases and J dropped 6 bases, with 14 bases sitting between them. From germline, CDR1 is KGHSH and CDR2 LQKENI. The CDR3 runs to 15 residues. CDR3 region: CASSPTTGSGQPQHF. The CDR3 coding sequence is TGTGCCAGCTCACCAACGACAGGCTCGGGTCAGCCCCAGCATTTT. The entire variable domain, with the rest obtained from reference TRBV18 and TRBJ1-5, is as follows: NAGVMQNPRHLVRRRGQEARLRCSPMKGHSHVYWYRQLPEEGLKFMVYLQKENIIDESGMPKERFSAEFPKEGPSILRIQQVVRGDSAAYFCASSPTTGSGQPQHFGDGTRLSIL.

The V gene is TRBV9, the J gene TRBJ2-2; D is possibly TRBD2 (5 bases). V was clipped by 3 bases and J by 7 bases, with 10 bases between them. The CDR3 extends over 13 amino acids. The germline CDR1 and CDR2 sequences are SGDLS and YYNGEE. As DNA, the CDR3 is TGTGCCAGCAGCGGTGGACTGCACGGGGAGCTGTTTTTT. The encoded protein is CASSGGLHGELFF.

The chain uses TRBV4-2 and TRBJ2-1; D not certain. Germline CDR1 and CDR2: LGHNA and YNFKEQ. V was clipped by 0 bases and J by 6 bases, with 9 bases between them. This CDR3 comprises 14 residues. CDR3 region: CASSQELSTNEQFF. The CDR3 region has the DNA TGTGCCAGCAGCCAAGAACTGTCAACCAATGAGCAGTTCTTC.

This chain connects TRBV9 to TRBJ2-1; possible D gene TRBD2, 6 bases. CDR1 is SGDLS, CDR2 YYNGEE, per germline. The CDR3 has 14 amino acids. The V end lost 0 bases, the J end lost 7 bases, and 11 bases lay between the germline ends. CDR3 in DNA: TGTGCCAGCAGCGTAGGGGTGGGGAGGAATGAGCAGTTCTTC. Protein sequence: CASSVGVGRNEQFF.

The chain recombines TRBV4-2 with TRBJ2-7; the match to TRBD2 covers 7 bases. J lost 4 bases, V lost 0 bases, and 9 bases had no gene match. CDR3 length: 16 residues. CDR1 and CDR2 (germline): LGHNA, YNFKEQ. Written as DNA, the CDR3 is TGTGCCAGCAGCCAAGAACTCCCGGGGGGAGTTTACGAGCAGTACTTC. It is translated as CASSQELPGGVYEQYF.

This chain connects TRBV30 to TRBJ2-7; 15 positions agree with TRBD2. The junction had 10 bases not matched to a gene; V was cut back by 4 bases and J by 6 bases. CDR1 and CDR2 from the germline V gene are GTSNPN and SVGIG (reference sequence). The CDR3 has 16 amino acids. The CDR3 DNA follows: TGTGCCTGGACCGCGCGGGGACTAGCGGGAGGTTCCGAGCAGTACTTC. It yields the protein CAWTARGLAGGSEQYF.

The chain combines TRBV5-1 with TRBJ2-2; 11 nucleotides line up with TRBD2. Germline CDR1 SGHRS, CDR2 YFSETQ. The CDR3 has 16 amino acids. V lost 2 bases and J lost 1; bases outside the gene matches: 1. For the CDR3, the DNA is TGCGCCAGCAGCTTTGGACTAGCGGGGAACACCGGGGAGCTGTTTTTT. Protein: CASSFGLAGNTGELFF.

This chain connects TRBV29-1 to TRBJ2-3; 12 bases match TRBD2. With V trimmed by 7 bases and J by 0 bases, 8 bases remained unmatched. Germline V lookup: CDR1 SQVTM, CDR2 ANQGSEA. The CDR3 has 16 amino acids. CDR3 protein: CSAPLAGGGSTDTQYF. CDR3 nucleotide sequence: TGCAGCGCCCCTCTAGCGGGGGGGGGTAGCACAGATACGCAGTATTTT.

The genes are TRBV7-2 and TRBJ1-2; perhaps TRBD1 as D (6 bases). The CDR3 is 14 residues long. Germline values: CDR1 SGHTA, CDR2 FQGNSA. Trimming left V 5 bases short and J 2 bases short, with 12 bases between. The CDR3 spells CASSREDRNYGYTF. The CDR3 bases are TGTGCCAGCAGCAGGGAGGACAGAAACTATGGCTACACCTTC.

This clone was detected only a few times. Here the CDR3 reads CASSPGQGARGYTF. The CDR3 DNA sequence: TGTGCCAGCAGCCCAGGACAGGGGGCGCGTGGCTACACCTTC. V and J are TRBV9 and TRBJ1-2; 11 bases are shared with TRBD1. The CDR3 covers 14 residues. Losses at the gene ends were 4 bases for V and 7 bases for J; bases not matched to a gene: 6. Germline CDR1 and CDR2: SGDLS and YYNGEE.

The chain is built from TRBV6-4 and TRBJ1-4, with D possibly being TRBD1 (6 bases). The ends were cut back, 2 bases at V and 4 bases at J, with 11 bases in the middle. This CDR3 has 15 amino acids. Germline V gene sequence: CDR1 MRHNA, CDR2 SNTAGT. The CDR3 coding sequence is TGTGCCAGCAGTGACACCGGACAGCGTAATGAAAAACTGTTTTTT. Translated, it gives CASSDTGQRNEKLFF.

The chain carries TRBV18 and TRBJ2-5, with 10 bases lining up with TRBD1. Germline CDR1 and CDR2: KGHSH and LQKENI. CDR3 length: 16 residues. With V trimmed by 3 bases and J by 4 bases, 8 bases remained unmatched. DNA of the CDR3: TGTGCCAGCTCACCGTTGGGACAGGGGAGTTTAGAGACCCAGTACTTC. Protein sequence: CASSPLGQGSLETQYF.

V is TRBV7-9 and J is TRBJ2-7, with 9 bases that match TRBD1. The CDR3 is made up of 15 amino acids. J lost 4 bases, V lost 5 bases, and 9 bases had no gene match. Germline CDR1 SEHNR, CDR2 FQNEAQ (reference sequence). CDR3 in DNA: TGTGCCAGCAGCGCACCACAGGGGGCGCGGTACGAGCAGTACTTC. Translation: CASSAPQGARYEQYF.

The gene calls are TRBV9 and TRBJ2-3; 10 bases are a match to TRBD2. Germline CDR1 and CDR2: SGDLS and YYNGEE. The CDR3 is 17 amino acids. V gave up 0 bases and J gave up 5 bases; unmatched junction bases: 9. The CDR3 DNA sequence: TGTGCCAGCAGCGTAGATCCCAGCGGGAGGGCCATAGATACGCAGTATTTT. The encoded protein is CASSVDPSGRAIDTQYF.

CDR3 coding DNA: TGCGCCAGCAGCTCCAGGGTTGGAGAAAAACTGTTTTTT. Protein: CASSSRVGEKLFF. V usage is TRBV5-1 and J usage is TRBJ1-4; possibly TRBD1 for D (5 bases). The V end was cut by 3 bases, the J end by 8 bases, with 11 bases between. Per germline, CDR1 SGHRS and CDR2 YFSETQ. This CDR3 is 13 amino acids long. The variable domain in full, with the rest retrieved from reference TRBV5-1 and TRBJ1-4, is KAGVTQTPRYLIKTRGQQVTLSCSPISGHRSVSWYQQTPGQGLQFLFEYFSETQRNKGNFPGRFSGRQFSNSRSEMNVSTLELGDSALYLCASSSRVGEKLFFGSGTQLSVL.

V is TRBV25-1 and J is TRBJ2-7, with TRBD1 as a possible D gene (6 bases). V was clipped by 4 bases and J by 6 bases, with 19 bases between them. The CDR3 has 15 amino acids. Germline-derived CDR1 and CDR2 are MGHDK and SYGVNS. In DNA, the CDR3 is TGTGCCAGCAGTGCCGCCGGGACACCCGTTGGCGAGCAGTACTTC. Its protein product is CASSAAGTPVGEQYF.

On this clone itself: The sample has other DNA sequences that encode this CDR3 too. The CDR3 loop reads CASSIVGNQPQHF. CDR3 DNA: TGTGCCAGTAGTATTGTAGGCAATCAGCCCCAGCATTTT. The chain recombines TRBV19 with TRBJ1-5, with D uncertain. Germline V gene lookup returns CDR1 LNHDA and CDR2 SQIVND (reference sequence). The CDR3 sequence is 13 residues long. V dropped 3 bases and J dropped 2 bases, with 5 bases sitting between them.

The chain is built from TRBV4-1 and TRBJ1-3; D possibly corresponds to TRBD1 (5 bases). Germline loops: CDR1 MGHRA, CDR2 YSYEKL. This CDR3 has 15 amino acids. Trimming took off 5 bases at V and 2 bases at J, with 13 bases between the two ends. CDR3 DNA sequence: TGCGCCAGCAGCTCTGGGGCGGGGGCTGGAAACACCATATATTTT. Protein sequence: CASSSGAGAGNTIYF.